This TCR beta chain was observed in a study of glioma-infiltrating T cells after dendritic cell vaccination. At the level of the study: At biweekly intervals, patients got three intradermal dendritic cell vaccine injections.

The repertoire was sequenced with immunoSEQ multiplex PCR; TCRdb's copy has only in-frame clones and lacks some. The repertoire consists of nearly 85,000 clones, with about 90% occurring once and the leading ten covering 3% to 3.5%. The CDR3 is 13 residues long. Trimming pared 6 bases from V and 1 base from J, leaving 8 bases between. Per the germline V gene, CDR1 is LNHDA and CDR2 is SQIVND (reference sequence). V and J are TRBV19 and TRBJ2-3; no definite D call. The sequence came from a human donor with glioblastoma. The material was blood, obtained before dendritic cell vaccination. The DNA for the CDR3 is TGTGCCAGTAGGCCAAGCGGCACAGATACGCAGTATTTT. Protein: CASRPSGTDTQYF.